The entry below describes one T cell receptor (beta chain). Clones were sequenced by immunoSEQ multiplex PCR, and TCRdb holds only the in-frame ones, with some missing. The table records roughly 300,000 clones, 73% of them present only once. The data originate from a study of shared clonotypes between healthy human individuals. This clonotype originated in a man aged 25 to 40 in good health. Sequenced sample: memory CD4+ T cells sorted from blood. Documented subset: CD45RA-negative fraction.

Here the CDR3 DNA reads TGTGCCAGCAGAGGACAGGGCTACTCAGATACGCAGTATTTT. Amino acids: CASRGQGYSDTQYF. V and J are TRBV28 and TRBJ2-3, with 8 bases lining up with TRBD1. V gave up 6 bases and J gave up 4 bases; unmatched junction bases: 6. CDR1 and CDR2 from the germline V gene are MDHEN and SYDVKM. CDR3 length: 14 amino acids.